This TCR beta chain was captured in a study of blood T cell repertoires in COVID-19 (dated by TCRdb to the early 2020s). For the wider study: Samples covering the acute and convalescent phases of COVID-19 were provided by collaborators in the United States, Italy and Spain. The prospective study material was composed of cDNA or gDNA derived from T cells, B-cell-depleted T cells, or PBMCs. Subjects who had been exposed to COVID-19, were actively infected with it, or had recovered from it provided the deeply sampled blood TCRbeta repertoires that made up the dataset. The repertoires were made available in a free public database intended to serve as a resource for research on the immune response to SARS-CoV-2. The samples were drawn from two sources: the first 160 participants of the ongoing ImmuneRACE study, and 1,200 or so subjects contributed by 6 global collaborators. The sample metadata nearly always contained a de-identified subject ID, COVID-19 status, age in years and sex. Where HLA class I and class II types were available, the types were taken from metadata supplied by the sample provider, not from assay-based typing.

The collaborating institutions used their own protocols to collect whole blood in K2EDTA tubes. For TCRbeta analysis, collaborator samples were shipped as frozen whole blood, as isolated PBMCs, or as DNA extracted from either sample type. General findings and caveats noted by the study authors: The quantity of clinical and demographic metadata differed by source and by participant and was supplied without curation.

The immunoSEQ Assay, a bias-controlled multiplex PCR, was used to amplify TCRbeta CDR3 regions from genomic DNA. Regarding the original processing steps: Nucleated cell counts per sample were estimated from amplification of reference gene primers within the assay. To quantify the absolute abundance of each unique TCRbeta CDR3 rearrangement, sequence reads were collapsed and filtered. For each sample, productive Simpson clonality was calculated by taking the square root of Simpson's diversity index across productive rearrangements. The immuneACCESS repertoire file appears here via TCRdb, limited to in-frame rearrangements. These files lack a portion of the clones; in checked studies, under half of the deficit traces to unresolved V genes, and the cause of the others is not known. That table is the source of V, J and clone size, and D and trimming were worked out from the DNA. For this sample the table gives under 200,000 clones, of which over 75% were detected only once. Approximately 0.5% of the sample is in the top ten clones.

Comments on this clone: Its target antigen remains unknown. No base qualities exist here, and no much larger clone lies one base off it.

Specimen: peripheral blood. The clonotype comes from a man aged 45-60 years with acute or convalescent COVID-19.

The DNA is TGTGCCAGCAGCCCCGGGACAGGGCCCTACGAGCAGTACGTC. Its protein product is CASSPGTGPYEQYV. This sequence uses TRBV6-2 or TRBV6-3 and TRBJ2-7; 9 nucleotides in the junction match TRBD1. Taken from the germline V gene, the CDR1 and CDR2 loops are MNHEY and SVGEGT. V is cut back by 6 bases and J by 2 bases, with 5 bases in the junction unmatched. From its cysteine to its valine, the CDR3 spans 14 amino acids. The entry retains the CDR3 DNA only, 42 bases that are in frame from base 1.